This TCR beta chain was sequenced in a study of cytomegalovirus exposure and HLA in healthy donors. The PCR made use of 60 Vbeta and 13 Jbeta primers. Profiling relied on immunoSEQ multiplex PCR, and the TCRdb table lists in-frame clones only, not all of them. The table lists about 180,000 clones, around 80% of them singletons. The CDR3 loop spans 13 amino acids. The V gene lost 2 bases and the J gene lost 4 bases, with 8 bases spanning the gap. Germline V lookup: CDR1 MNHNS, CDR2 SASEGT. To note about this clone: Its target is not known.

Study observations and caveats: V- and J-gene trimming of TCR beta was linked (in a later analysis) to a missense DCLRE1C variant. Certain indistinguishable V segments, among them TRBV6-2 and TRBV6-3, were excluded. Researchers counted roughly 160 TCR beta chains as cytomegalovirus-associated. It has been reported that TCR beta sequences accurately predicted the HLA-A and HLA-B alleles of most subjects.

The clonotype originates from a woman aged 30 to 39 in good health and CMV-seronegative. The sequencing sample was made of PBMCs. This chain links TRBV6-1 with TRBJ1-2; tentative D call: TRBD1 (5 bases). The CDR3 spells CASSENTGYGYTF. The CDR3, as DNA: TGTGCCAGCAGTGAAAATACAGGCTATGGCTACACCTTC.